The 21 T cell receptor beta chains reported below all come from one sample, sequenced in a study of Graves' ophthalmopathy and Graves' hyperthyroidism. From RNA, the CDR3 regions of TCR beta chains were amplified and sequenced. HTBI primers primed a first-round RT-PCR, and a second-round multiplex PCR followed. TCRdb itself ran the multiplex PCR reads through MiXCR, one entry per CDR3 protein. The sample lists about 1.2 million distinct CDR3 sequences, about two fifths seen once, with roughly 10% in the top ten. Sequenced input: peripheral blood or thyroid tissue (not recorded which). These receptors were obtained from an adult man with Graves' hyperthyroidism.

This clonotype has ten or more counts. The V gene is TRBV29-1, the J gene TRBJ2-5, with TRBD1 identical over 12 bases. This CDR3 has 14 residues. Trimming took 6 bases from V and 5 from J; bases not matched to a gene: 7. Germline V lookup: CDR1 SQVTM, CDR2 ANQGSEA. The CDR3 DNA reads as TGCAGCGTCTCGGGACAGGGGGCTAGGGAGACCCAGTACTTC. Its protein product is CSVSGQGARETQYF.

This clonotype was counted ten times or more. V and J are TRBV7-3 and TRBJ2-5; tentative D call: TRBD1 (6 bases). The germline V gene has CDR1 SGHTA and CDR2 FQGTGA. Trimming pared 2 bases from V and 4 bases from J, leaving 14 bases between. The CDR3 extends over 15 amino acids. The CDR3 region has the DNA TGTGCCAGCAGCTTAGCTGGGGGCCGGGGAGAGACCCAGTACTTC. Protein: CASSLAGGRGETQYF.

The sample holds many counts of this clonotype. The CDR3 DNA is TGTGCCAGTAGACTACAGGGTACCAACGTCCTGACTTTC. It codes for CASRLQGTNVLTF. The rearrangement joins TRBV19 to TRBJ2-6; the D gene is possibly TRBD1 (6 bases). Germline V gene lookup returns CDR1 LNHDA and CDR2 SQIVND (reference sequence). CDR3 length: 13 residues. Trimming left V 6 bases short and J 8 bases short, with 11 bases between.

The sample holds many counts of this clonotype. This sequence joins TRBV5-8 and TRBJ2-7; the match to TRBD1 covers 7 bases. The CDR3 covers 15 residues. The J segment lost 2 bases and the V segment lost 2 bases, leaving 7 bases of the junction unmatched. Germline values: CDR1 SGHTS, CDR2 YDEGEE. CDR3: CASSLIPGQPYEQYF. CDR3 DNA sequence: TGTGCCAGCAGCTTAATACCGGGACAGCCCTACGAGCAGTACTTC. The variable domain in full, completed from reference TRBV5-8 and TRBJ2-7, reads EAGVTQSPTHLIKTRGQQATLRCSPISGHTSVYWYQQALGLGLQFLLWYDEGEERNRGNFPPRFSGRQFPNYSSELNVNALELEDSALYLCASSLIPGQPYEQYFGPGTRLTVT.

This chain connects TRBV29-1 to TRBJ1-1; TRBD1 matches 8 bases. CDR1 and CDR2 (germline): SQVTM, ANQGSEA. CDR3 length equals 14 residues. Here the CDR3 DNA reads TGCAGTGCTAGAGATCGACAGGGGAGGACTGAAGCTTTCTTT. The encoded protein is CSARDRQGRTEAFF.

Points on this clonotype: One end of the junction varies from germline; a read error may be responsible. This chain connects TRBV5-4 to TRBJ2-7, with 8 bases lining up with TRBD2. This CDR3 contains 14 residues. Germline V lookup: CDR1 SGHNT, CDR2 YYREEE (reference sequence). The CDR3 DNA follows: TGTGCCAGCCGCTTCGGCGGGGGGCGATACGAGCAGTACTTC. Translated: CASRFGGGRYEQYF.

There are a few counts of this clonotype. A junction boundary mismatches the germline segment, possibly from a read error. The chain joins TRBV5-1 to TRBJ1-1; TRBD1 matches at 8 bases. Germline-derived CDR1 and CDR2 are SGHRS and YFSETQ. There are 17 residues in the CDR3. The DNA of the CDR3 is TGTGCCAGCAGCTTCGACATAAAGACAGGGGCGAACACTGAAGCTTTCTTT. It specifies CASSFDIKTGANTEAFF.

Points on this clonotype: A much more abundant neighbour one base away suggests this may be a read error. This sequence joins TRBV19 and TRBJ2-2; no reliable D call. This CDR3 spans 13 amino acids. V was clipped by 11 bases and J by 1 base, with 11 bases between them. CDR1 is LNHDA and CDR2 is SQIVND in the germline V gene (reference sequence). CDR3 DNA: TGTGCCTCTAGGATAGAGAACACCGGGGAGCTGTTTTTT. This codes for CASRIENTGELFF.

Remarks on this clonotype: A much larger clone sits a single nucleotide away, making a read error possible. The chain combines TRBV19 with TRBJ1-1; possibly TRBD1 for D (6 bases). CDR1 is LNHDA and CDR2 is SQIVND in the germline V gene (reference sequence). CDR3 size: 16 residues. This CDR3 reads CASETRDTFMNAEAFF. In DNA, the CDR3 is TGTGCCAGCGAAACCCGGGACACATTCATGAACGCTGAAGCTTTCTTT.

This clonotype came up a few times. V usage is TRBV11-2 and J usage is TRBJ2-7; D is possibly TRBD1 (6 bases). Trimming removed 3 bases from V and 2 bases from J, with 11 bases in between. The CDR3 contains 14 residues. Germline V gives CDR1 SGHAT, CDR2 FQNNGV. The CDR3 reads CASSFRGPTYEQYF. In DNA form, the CDR3 reads TGTGCCAGCAGCTTCAGGGGTCCGACCTACGAGCAGTACTTC.

A single count supports this clonotype. This sequence joins TRBV9 and TRBJ2-2; 15 nucleotides match TRBD2. The germline V gene has CDR1 SGDLS and CDR2 YYNGEE. The CDR3 has 20 amino acids. V trimming: 4 bases; J trimming: 3 bases; junction bases outside the gene matches: 13. The CDR3 DNA follows: TGTGCCAGCAGCACCCCCGTCGGACTAGCGGGGGGGCCGGACACCGGGGAGCTGTTTTTT. This sequence encodes CASSTPVGLAGGPDTGELFF.

This clonotype was detected many times. The rearrangement links TRBV11-2 to TRBJ2-7; D call uncertain. This CDR3 spans 15 amino acids. CDR1 is SGHAT, CDR2 FQNNGV, per germline. Deletions cut 3 bases from V and 0 bases from J, with 12 bases between. The CDR3 DNA reads as TGTGCCAGCAGCTTGACGGTTGCGGCCTCCTACGAGCAGTACTTC. It translates to CASSLTVAASYEQYF. The full variable domain, its missing parts supplied by reference TRBV11-2 and TRBJ2-7, is EAGVAQSPRYKIIEKRQSVAFWCNPISGHATLYWYQQILGQGPKLLIQFQNNGVVDDSQLPKDRFSAERLKGVDSTLKIQPAKLEDSAVYLCASSLTVAASYEQYFGPGTRLTVT.

In its sample, this clonotype was seen once. The DNA of the CDR3 is TGTGCCAGCAACTCAAAGGGACAGCTAGCCTTCGGGGGCTACACCTTC. Its translation: CASNSKGQLAFGGYTF. The V gene is TRBV5-6, the J gene TRBJ1-2; 7 bases are shared with TRBD1. The J segment lost 8 bases and the V segment lost 6 bases, leaving 19 bases of the junction unmatched. CDR1 SGHDT and CDR2 YYEEEE come from the germline V gene. CDR3 length: 16 amino acids.

This chain uses TRBV10-2 with TRBJ2-2, with a weak D call TRBD1 (6 bases). Trimming pared 8 bases from V and 1 base from J, leaving 14 bases between. The germline CDR1 and CDR2 sequences are WSHSY and SAAADI. The CDR3 is made up of 15 amino acids. The CDR3: CASQWTVKNTGELFF. CDR3 nucleotides: TGCGCCAGCCAATGGACAGTCAAGAACACCGGGGAGCTGTTTTTT.

On this clonotype: A much larger clone differs from this one at a single base, so this may be a read error. The chain is built from TRBV19 and TRBJ1-2; D unclear. The V end was cut by 6 bases, the J end by 6 bases, with 14 bases between. The CDR3 sequence is 13 residues long. The germline V gene encodes CDR1 LNHDA and CDR2 SQIVND (reference sequence). The CDR3 DNA is TGTGCCAGTAGGTCCCGGAGACACGATGGCTACACCTTC. The encoded protein is CASRSRRHDGYTF.

The CDR3 spells CASSNKPIASGGTGELFF. CDR3 DNA: TGTGCCAGCAGCAACAAACCAATAGCCTCGGGGGGCACCGGGGAGCTGTTTTTT. This chain uses TRBV7-2 with TRBJ2-2; 7 nucleotides match TRBD2. V shed 5 bases and J 4 bases; nucleotides not matched to a gene: 16. This CDR3 contains 18 residues. CDR1 and CDR2 (germline): SGHTA, FQGNSA. Complete variable domain (other parts from reference TRBV7-2 and TRBJ2-2): GAGVSQSPSNKVTEKGKDVELRCDPISGHTALYWYRQSLGQGLEFLIYFQGNSAPDKSGLPSDRFSAERTGGSVSTLTIQRTQQEDSAVYLCASSNKPIASGGTGELFFGEGSRLTVL.

V gene TRBV12-3 or TRBV12-4 combines with J gene TRBJ2-7, with D tentatively TRBD1 or TRBD2 (5 bases each). The CDR3 is made up of 14 amino acids. V lost 5 bases and J 2 bases, leaving 13 bases between the germline ends. The CDR3 DNA reads TGTGCCAGCAGTCCAGGGAGCTTTACCTACGAGCAGTACTTC. Its protein product is CASSPGSFTYEQYF.

This clonotype was recorded many times. The chain uses TRBV7-9 and TRBJ1-1; the D gene is possibly TRBD1 (5 bases). The germline V and J ends were trimmed by 8 bases and 8 bases, with 18 bases remaining between them. The CDR3 sequence is 13 residues long. Germline loops: CDR1 SEHNR, CDR2 FQNEAQ (reference sequence). The CDR3 sequence: CASQFPAGPEAFF. As DNA, the CDR3 is TGTGCCAGCCAATTTCCCGCAGGGCCGGAAGCTTTCTTT.

This clonotype was seen many times. The rearrangement joins TRBV25-1 to TRBJ1-1; 8 nucleotides line up with TRBD1. This CDR3 spans 14 amino acids. J lost 1 base, V lost 4 bases, and 2 bases had no gene match. Germline lookup yields CDR1 MGHDK and CDR2 SYGVNS. The CDR3 here is CASSGQGSNTEAFF. DNA of the CDR3: TGTGCCAGCAGTGGACAGGGGTCGAACACTGAAGCTTTCTTT.

V gene TRBV11-2 combines with J gene TRBJ1-3; a weak D match, TRBD1 (6 bases). The CDR3 totals 15 residues. With 5 bases removed from V and 2 bases from J, the gap between germline ends came to 13 bases. In germline, CDR1 is SGHAT, CDR2 FQNNGV. CDR3 region: CASSDPGHTGNTIYF. In DNA, the CDR3 is TGTGCCAGCAGCGACCCGGGACATACTGGAAACACCATATATTTT.

The chain recombines TRBV5-5 with TRBJ2-7; 8 bases align to TRBD1. Germline values: CDR1 SGHKS, CDR2 YYEKEE (reference sequence). CDR3 size: 14 residues. The V and J ends lost 5 bases and 2 bases, in that order; junction bases with no gene match: 6. The CDR3 region is CASRYDRGTYEQYF. Written as DNA, the CDR3 is TGTGCCAGCAGATATGACAGGGGCACCTACGAGCAGTACTTC.